These 26 T cell receptor beta chains were sequenced from one sample in a study of blood T cell repertoires in COVID-19. Measured with immunoSEQ multiplex PCR; TCRdb has only the in-frame clones, and not every one. The data show about 480,000 clones, roughly nine tenths seen once. The source material was peripheral blood. These receptors came from a man between 18 and 35 years old with COVID-19, enrolled during active disease.

The J gene is TRBJ2-3, the V gene TRBV4-2, with D perhaps matching TRBD1 (5 bases). CDR1 LGHNA and CDR2 YNFKEQ come from the germline V gene. The CDR3 sequence is 18 residues long. V was trimmed by 1 base and J by 3 bases, leaving 20 bases between them. The CDR3 DNA reads TGTGCCAGCAGCCAAGGGGTGGGGCCCTCGCCTTTTACAGATACGCAGTATTTT. Translated, it gives CASSQGVGPSPFTDTQYF.

This chain connects TRBV27 to TRBJ2-7; 8 bases are shared with TRBD2. The CDR3 loop spans 13 amino acids. J lost 3 bases, V lost 6 bases, and 4 bases had no gene match. From germline, CDR1 is MNHEY and CDR2 SMNVEV (reference sequence). This chain's CDR3 is CASRVAGGYEQYF. In DNA form, the CDR3 reads TGTGCCAGCAGGGTGGCGGGGGGCTACGAGCAGTACTTC.

This chain joins TRBV19 and TRBJ2-3; 12 nucleotides line up with TRBD2. The V gene end was trimmed by 6 bases and the J gene end by 5 bases; junction bases not matched to a gene: 6. The V gene's germline CDR1 is LNHDA and CDR2 SQIVND (reference sequence). The CDR3 loop spans 15 amino acids. CDR3: CASSLMTSGGDTQYF. As DNA, the CDR3 is TGTGCCAGTAGCTTAATGACTAGCGGGGGAGATACGCAGTATTTT.

CDR3 coding DNA: TGTGCCAGTAGTTTAACAGGACCCTACGAGCAGTACTTC. Translation gives CASSLTGPYEQYF. The chain uses TRBV19 and TRBJ2-7; D might be TRBD1 (5 bases). Germline assignment: CDR1 LNHDA and CDR2 SQIVND (reference sequence). This CDR3 has 13 residues. V was trimmed by 5 bases and J by 2 bases, leaving 10 bases between them.

This clone was observed a few times. The same CDR3 also results from other DNA sequences found in this sample. This rearrangement joins TRBV11-2 to TRBJ1-5; a weak D match, TRBD1 (5 bases). V was cut by 5 bases and J by 0 bases, with 8 bases left in between. CDR3 length: 14 amino acids. The V gene's germline CDR1 is SGHAT and CDR2 FQNNGV. The CDR3 DNA sequence: TGTGCCAGCAGCCTGACAGATAGCAATCAGCCCCAGCATTTT. It yields the protein CASSLTDSNQPQHF.

In this sample, this clone turned up a few times. This chain uses TRBV10-2 with TRBJ1-5, with 7 bases that match TRBD1. J was trimmed by 4 bases and V by 10 bases; bases with no gene match: 10. The CDR3 consists of 14 residues. From germline, CDR1 is WSHSY and CDR2 SAAADI. The CDR3 reads CANPIGQVNQPQHF. The CDR3 nucleotides are TGCGCCAACCCTATAGGACAGGTTAATCAGCCCCAGCATTTT.

The genes are TRBV28 and TRBJ1-4; a weak D match, TRBD1 (6 bases). The V end was cut by 5 bases, the J end by 7 bases, with 17 bases between. This CDR3 region has 15 residues. Per the germline V gene, CDR1 is MDHEN and CDR2 is SYDVKM. This CDR3 is CASSVPGGASEKLFF. The CDR3 DNA follows: TGTGCCAGCAGTGTTCCCGGGGGGGCTAGTGAAAAACTGTTTTTT. The whole variable domain, filled in from reference TRBV28 and TRBJ1-4, reads DVKVTQSSRYLVKRTGEKVFLECVQDMDHENMFWYRQDPGLGLRLIYFSYDVKMKEKGDIPEGYSVSREKKERFSLILESASTNQTSMYLCASSVPGGASEKLFFGSGTQLSVL.

The chain links TRBV30 to TRBJ1-1; 7 bases fit TRBD1. There are 13 residues in the CDR3. The germline V gene has CDR1 GTSNPN and CDR2 SVGIG (reference sequence). After removal of 2 bases from V and 3 bases from J, the junction contained 3 bases not matched to a gene. The CDR3 DNA is TGTGCCTGGAGTAGGGACAGCTACACTGAAGCTTTCTTT. Encoded protein: CAWSRDSYTEAFF.

The V call is TRBV19, the J call TRBJ2-7; TRBD1 matches 11 bases. V shed 1 base, J shed 2 bases, and the junction held 7 bases outside the gene matches. The CDR3 runs to 17 residues. CDR1 and CDR2 (germline): LNHDA, SQIVND (reference sequence). CDR3 sequence (DNA): TGTGCCAGTAGTATAGGGACAGGGGGCCGGCAGACCTACGAGCAGTACTTC. The encoded protein is CASSIGTGGRQTYEQYF.

The chain has TRBV30 and TRBJ1-1; D is unresolved. The CDR3 length is 13 residues. Trimming shortened V by 4 bases and J by 0 bases, and 9 bases separated the two germline ends. Germline-derived CDR1 and CDR2 are GTSNPN and SVGIG (reference sequence). CDR3 DNA: TGTGCCTGGAATAATGGCTTGAACACTGAAGCTTTCTTT. Protein product: CAWNNGLNTEAFF.

V gene TRBV7-8 combines with J gene TRBJ2-1, with 7 bases identical to TRBD2. The CDR3 contains 16 residues. Per germline, CDR1 SGHVS and CDR2 FQNEAQ. V was clipped by 1 base and J by 3 bases; unmatched bases: 6. CDR3 nucleotide sequence: TGTGCCAGCAGCTTAGTTGGGAGCGGGGTCTACAATGAGCAGTTCTTC. Translation: CASSLVGSGVYNEQFF.

This chain joins TRBV5-1 and TRBJ2-3; 12 nucleotides agree with TRBD2. V shed 0 bases, J shed 3 bases, and the junction held 5 bases outside the gene matches. The CDR3 totals 17 residues. Germline CDR1 SGHRS, CDR2 YFSETQ. DNA for the CDR3: TGCGCCAGCAGCTTGGGGACTAGCGGGGATGTGACAGATACGCAGTATTTT. Protein sequence: CASSLGTSGDVTDTQYF.

V gene TRBV4-1 combines with J gene TRBJ2-2, with a tentative D call TRBD2 (5 bases). V was cut by 2 bases and J by 0 bases, with 19 bases left in between. CDR1 MGHRA and CDR2 YSYEKL come from the germline V gene. This CDR3 is 19 amino acids long. CDR3 protein: CASSQWHVSPGSNTGELFF. The CDR3 region has the DNA TGCGCCAGCAGCCAATGGCACGTGAGCCCGGGGTCGAACACCGGGGAGCTGTTTTTT.

Here the CDR3 reads CASSQGFKGTGRADTQYF. As DNA, the CDR3 is TGTGCCAGCAGCCAAGGCTTTAAAGGGACAGGGAGGGCAGATACGCAGTATTTT. The chain combines TRBV3-1 (or the pseudogene TRBV3-2) with TRBJ2-3, with TRBD1 matching 9 bases. The germline gives CDR1 LGHDT, CDR2 YNNKEL (reference sequence). The V gene end was trimmed by 1 base and the J gene end by 4 bases; junction bases not matched to a gene: 12. CDR3 length equals 18 residues.

This clone was counted a single time. CDR3 sequence reads: CASSPTGVTDTQYF. CDR3 nucleotides: TGTGCCAGCAGTCCGACAGGAGTCACAGATACGCAGTATTTT. The chain has TRBV5-4 and TRBJ2-3; maybe TRBD1 (6 bases). Trimming cost V 5 bases and J 2 bases, with 12 bases left between them. CDR1 and CDR2 (germline): SGHNT, YYREEE (reference sequence). The CDR3 has 14 amino acids.

The V call is TRBV21-1, the J call TRBJ1-5; TRBD1, the D gene given by the table, was not confirmed from the DNA. TRBV21-1 is labeled a pseudogene. This CDR3 is built from 13 residues. The CDR3 DNA sequence: TGTGCCAGCAGCTTACAGGGACGTCAGCCCCAGCATTTT. Its protein is CASSLQGRQPQHF.

CDR3 protein: CAIRSGTGESPLHF. The CDR3 DNA is TGTGCCATCAGATCAGGGACAGGGGAATCACCCCTCCACTTT. This chain uses TRBV10-3 with TRBJ1-6, with 10 bases identical to TRBD1. CDR3 length: 14 residues. V lost 6 bases, J lost 10 bases, and 6 bases stayed unmatched. CDR1 is ENHRY, CDR2 SYGVKD, per germline.

The table lists this clone with a count of one. The rearrangement uses TRBV12-3 or TRBV12-4 and TRBJ2-5, with D possibly being TRBD2 (6 bases). The CDR3 spans 13 residues. Trimming took off 7 bases at V and 4 bases at J, with 13 bases between the two ends. CDR3 DNA sequence: TGTGCCAGCACCTCGCGGGGCGCAGAGACCCAGTACTTC. Protein product: CASTSRGAETQYF.

There are a few counts of this clone. The chain couples TRBV6-5 to TRBJ1-2, with 9 nucleotides matching TRBD1. V shed 6 bases and J 7 bases; nucleotides not matched to a gene: 9. The germline gives CDR1 MNHEY, CDR2 SVGAGI. This CDR3 is built from 14 residues. The CDR3 loop reads CASSRTLTGGGYTF. CDR3 bases: TGTGCCAGCAGCCGAACACTGACAGGGGGTGGCTACACCTTC.

The chain recombines TRBV5-1 with TRBJ2-1; 11 nucleotides match TRBD2. The germline V gene has CDR1 SGHRS and CDR2 YFSETQ. The CDR3 runs 14 residues. The trim removed 2 bases at V and 8 bases at J, leaving 3 bases unmatched. This CDR3 reads CASSFSGREDEQFF. Here the CDR3 DNA reads TGCGCCAGCAGCTTTAGCGGGAGGGAGGATGAGCAGTTCTTC. The whole variable domain, remainder taken from reference TRBV5-1 and TRBJ2-1, is KAGVTQTPRYLIKTRGQQVTLSCSPISGHRSVSWYQQTPGQGLQFLFEYFSETQRNKGNFPGRFSGRQFSNSRSEMNVSTLELGDSALYLCASSFSGREDEQFFGPGTRLTVL.

The V gene is TRBV19, the J gene TRBJ2-1, with 9 bases lining up with TRBD2. J lost 0 bases, V lost 8 bases, and 5 bases had no gene match. Per germline, CDR1 LNHDA and CDR2 SQIVND (reference sequence). The CDR3 runs to 15 residues. The CDR3 spells CASARLAVSYNEQFF. The DNA of the CDR3 is TGTGCCAGTGCCCGACTAGCGGTCTCCTACAATGAGCAGTTCTTC.

This sequence joins TRBV5-4 and TRBJ2-1, with no clear D. Per the germline V gene, CDR1 is SGHNT and CDR2 is YYREEE (reference sequence). Trimming removed 1 base from V and 8 bases from J, with 10 bases in between. The CDR3 is 13 residues long. The CDR3 loop is CASSLLDYYEQFF. The DNA of the CDR3 is TGTGCCAGCAGCTTGCTAGATTATTATGAGCAGTTCTTC.

J is TRBJ2-5 and V is TRBV6-5, with D perhaps matching TRBD2 (6 bases). The CDR3 has 13 amino acids. CDR1 and CDR2 from the germline V gene are MNHEY and SVGAGI. V lost 6 bases and J lost 1, with 9 bases in between. The CDR3 coding sequence is TGTGCCAGCAGCCTCGGGAGCCAAGAGACCCAGTACTTC. The encoded protein is CASSLGSQETQYF.

V and J are TRBV4-1 and TRBJ2-3, with 8 positions matching TRBD2. Per the germline V gene, CDR1 is MGHRA and CDR2 is YSYEKL. The CDR3 length is 18 residues. Trimming at V came to 0 bases and at J to 5 bases, leaving 13 bases not matched to a gene. The CDR3 spells CASSQEVSSGSMGDTQYF. The CDR3 DNA sequence: TGCGCCAGCAGCCAAGAGGTATCAAGCGGGAGTATGGGAGATACGCAGTATTTT.

The rearrangement links TRBV2 to TRBJ1-3; D uncertain. The V end was cut by 1 base, the J end by 9 bases, with 13 bases between. CDR1 is SNHLY, CDR2 FYNNEI, per germline. The CDR3 has 14 residues. CDR3 bases: TGTGCCAGCAGTGAAGTATCCGCCCCAGGCACCATATATTTT. This encodes CASSEVSAPGTIYF.

The chain uses TRBV18 and TRBJ1-1, with D unresolved. The CDR3 is 13 residues long. Looked up from germline, CDR1 is KGHSH and CDR2 is LQKENI. V lost 5 bases, J lost 4 bases, and 11 bases lay in between. The CDR3 sequence is CASSKTPGTEAFF. CDR3 bases: TGTGCCAGCTCAAAAACCCCAGGCACTGAAGCTTTCTTT.